A single sample gave rise to the 20 T cell receptor beta chains below, sequenced in a study of OX40 agonist ivuxolimab in advanced cancers. Clones were read by immunoSEQ multiplex PCR, and TCRdb kept only the in-frame ones, dropping some. The sample consists of almost 70,000 clones, almost 90% of them appearing once. The sample was CD4+ or CD8+ T cells sorted from blood, taken in a trial of the OX40 agonist ivuxolimab. All receptors come from an adult with an advanced solid tumor such as melanoma, head and neck, liver or kidney cancer.

The J gene is TRBJ2-1, the V gene TRBV5-4; D unresolved. This CDR3 spans 12 amino acids. CDR1 SGHNT and CDR2 YYREEE come from the germline V gene (reference sequence). V was shortened by 0 bases and J by 9 bases, with 7 bases between the two germline ends. The CDR3 region has the DNA TGTGCCAGCAGCTTGGTGCAAACTGAGCAGTTCTTC. Protein: CASSLVQTEQFF.

The J gene is TRBJ2-7, the V gene TRBV18; TRBD1 agrees at 8 bases. The CDR3 totals 15 residues. Germline V lookup: CDR1 KGHSH, CDR2 LQKENI. Trimming removed 6 bases from V and 3 bases from J; junction bases left unmatched: 10. The CDR3 sequence is CASSLMGQANYEQYF. In nucleotides, the CDR3 is TGTGCCAGCTCTCTGATGGGACAGGCGAACTACGAGCAGTACTTC.

This clone was detected only once. This rearrangement joins TRBV18 to TRBJ1-5; 7 bases match TRBD1. The J segment lost 4 bases and the V segment lost 3 bases, leaving 0 bases of the junction unmatched. From germline, CDR1 is KGHSH and CDR2 LQKENI. The CDR3 sequence is 13 residues long. CDR3 DNA sequence: TGTGCCAGCTCACCGGGACAGAATCAGCCCCAGCATTTT. Amino acids: CASSPGQNQPQHF.

This chain connects TRBV6-1 to TRBJ2-7, with 7 bases identical to TRBD1. From germline, CDR1 is MNHNS and CDR2 SASEGT. J was trimmed by 4 bases and V by 3 bases; bases with no gene match: 24. This CDR3 comprises 20 residues. The CDR3 DNA reads TGTGCCAGCAGTGACTGTCCCAACAGGGGCTCCTCTTCCGGATTTTACGAGCAGTACTTC. Protein product: CASSDCPNRGSSSGFYEQYF.

The rearrangement uses TRBV7-2 and TRBJ2-5, with no clear D. The CDR3 is 13 residues long. V was pared by 1 base and J by 7 bases, with 10 bases between. In germline, CDR1 is SGHTA, CDR2 FQGNSA. CDR3 DNA sequence: TGTGCCAGCAGCTTAGATGTATCGGGGACCCAGTACTTC. Protein sequence: CASSLDVSGTQYF.

V and J are TRBV9 and TRBJ2-2; perhaps TRBD2 as D (5 bases). The CDR3 spans 15 residues. V lost 1 base and J lost 4, with 11 bases in between. In germline, CDR1 is SGDLS, CDR2 YYNGEE. CDR3 loop: CASSVQGSGTGELFF. CDR3 nucleotide sequence: TGTGCCAGCAGCGTACAAGGGAGCGGCACCGGGGAGCTGTTTTTT. Using reference TRBV9 and TRBJ2-2 for the parts outside the CDR3, the full variable domain is DSGVTQTPKHLITATGQRVTLRCSPRSGDLSVYWYQQSLDQGLQFLIQYYNGEERAKGNILERFSAQQFPDLHSELNLSSLELGDSALYFCASSVQGSGTGELFFGEGSRLTVL.

V and J are TRBV6-5 and TRBJ2-7; 12 nucleotides agree with TRBD2. The V segment lost 6 bases and the J segment 4 bases; nucleotides outside the gene matches: 4. Germline CDR1 and CDR2: MNHEY and SVGAGI. This CDR3 region has 14 residues. CDR3 amino acids: CASSTTSGRYEQYF. Written as DNA, the CDR3 is TGTGCCAGCAGCACAACTAGCGGGAGGTACGAGCAGTACTTC.

This chain uses TRBV19 with TRBJ2-6; D may match TRBD1 or TRBD2 (7 bases each). V lost 8 bases and J 2 bases, leaving 22 bases between the germline ends. CDR1 is LNHDA and CDR2 is SQIVND in the germline V gene (reference sequence). This CDR3 comprises 18 residues. The chain's CDR3 is CASSRGGQLRAGANVLTF. The CDR3 bases are TGTGCCAGTTCTAGGGGGGGACAGTTGAGGGCTGGGGCCAACGTCCTGACTTTC.

The rearrangement joins TRBV11-2 to TRBJ2-7, with 12 positions matching TRBD2. This CDR3 has 14 amino acids. Germline loops: CDR1 SGHAT, CDR2 FQNNGV. V was clipped by 7 bases and J by 4 bases; unmatched bases: 5. The chain's CDR3 is CASTLAGGPYEQYF. As DNA, the CDR3 is TGTGCCAGCACCCTAGCGGGAGGGCCTTACGAGCAGTACTTC.

This chain links TRBV20-1 with TRBJ2-7; D remains unclear. Germline assignment: CDR1 DFQATT and CDR2 SNEGSKA (reference sequence). V dropped 4 bases and J dropped 6 bases, with 10 bases sitting between them. The CDR3 extends over 11 amino acids. The CDR3 region is CSATPMSEQYF. The DNA of the CDR3 is TGCAGTGCTACTCCGATGAGCGAGCAGTACTTC.

V gene TRBV5-6 combines with J gene TRBJ2-5, with 8 positions matching TRBD1. The CDR3 runs to 13 residues. Unmatched junction bases numbered 0, after V lost 1 base and J lost 4 bases. Looked up from germline, CDR1 is SGHDT and CDR2 is YYEEEE. The DNA of the CDR3 is TGTGCCAGCAGCTTGCAGGGGGCAGAGACCCAGTACTTC. As protein: CASSLQGAETQYF.

V is TRBV7-2 and J is TRBJ2-1; the match to TRBD2 covers 13 bases. CDR3 length: 16 residues. With V trimmed by 4 bases and J by 7 bases, 7 bases remained unmatched. Germline lookup yields CDR1 SGHTA and CDR2 FQGNSA. The CDR3 is CASSSRLAGGRNEQFF. The DNA of the CDR3 is TGTGCCAGCAGCTCGCGACTAGCGGGAGGACGGAATGAGCAGTTCTTC.

The chain couples TRBV5-4 to TRBJ2-1, with TRBD2 as a possible D gene (6 bases). The V and J ends lost 5 bases and 10 bases respectively, with 16 bases between them. The CDR3 sequence is 13 residues long. Germline V gene data show CDR1 as SGHNT and CDR2 as YYREEE (reference sequence). CDR3 amino acids: CASRPPWGEEQFF. For the CDR3, the DNA is TGTGCCAGCAGACCCCCCTGGGGGGAGGAGCAGTTCTTC. Filled out from reference TRBV5-4 and TRBJ2-1, the complete variable domain reads ETGVTQSPTHLIKTRGQQVTLRCSSQSGHNTVSWYQQALGQGPQFIFQYYREEENGRGNFPPRFSGLQFPNYSSELNVNALELDDSALYLCASRPPWGEEQFFGPGTRLTVL.

The J gene is TRBJ2-6, the V gene TRBV6-5; no reliable D call. The CDR3 runs 14 residues. Germline V gene lookup returns CDR1 MNHEY and CDR2 SVGAGI. The V gene lost 5 bases and the J gene lost 1 base, with 6 bases spanning the gap. DNA of the CDR3: TGTGCCAGCAGTCTAAGATCTGGGGCCAACGTCCTGACTTTC. It yields the protein CASSLRSGANVLTF.

The chain employs TRBV15 and TRBJ1-2; TRBD1 aligns across 9 bases. Looked up from germline, CDR1 is LNHNV and CDR2 is YYDKDF (reference sequence). The CDR3 sequence is 15 residues long. Germline trimming cut 3 bases from V and 7 bases from J; bases unmatched to any gene: 9. This chain's CDR3 is CATSRGDRVIPGYTF. CDR3 DNA sequence: TGTGCCACCAGCAGGGGGGACAGGGTAATTCCTGGCTACACCTTC.

This chain joins TRBV10-3 and TRBJ1-5; D uncertain. The CDR3 runs to 12 residues. The V end lost 3 bases, the J end lost 4 bases, and 4 bases lay between the germline ends. Germline CDR1 ENHRY, CDR2 SYGVKD. The CDR3 region has the DNA TGTGCCATCAGTGACCCAAATCAGCCCCAGCATTTT. Amino acid sequence: CAISDPNQPQHF.

This clone turned up a few times. The genes are TRBV18 and TRBJ1-1, with D possibly being TRBD1 (6 bases). Germline V gene sequence: CDR1 KGHSH, CDR2 LQKENI. V dropped 6 bases and J dropped 2 bases, with 10 bases sitting between them. The CDR3 runs to 13 residues. CDR3 bases: TGTGCCAGCTCCAACAGGGATAACACTGAAGCTTTCTTT. Its translation: CASSNRDNTEAFF.

Only one count was recorded for this clone. A read error may produce the germline difference seen at one junction end. The gene calls are TRBV28 and TRBJ2-7; 16 bases match TRBD2. The CDR3 length is 13 residues. Germline CDR1 is MDHEN and CDR2 is SYDVKM. CDR3 in amino acids: CASRPGLAGGPSF. CDR3 nucleotides: TGTGCCAGCAGACCGGGACTAGCGGGAGGGCCGTCCTTC.

The CDR3 region has the DNA TGTGCCAGCAGCTTGCGGGGCTTCTTCGATAGCAATCAGCCCCAGCATTTT. This codes for CASSLRGFFDSNQPQHF. The rearrangement links TRBV5-6 to TRBJ1-5, with D perhaps TRBD1 (5 bases). Per the germline V gene, CDR1 is SGHDT and CDR2 is YYEEEE. V was clipped by 1 base and J by 0 bases, with 14 bases between them. CDR3 length: 17 amino acids.

This chain links TRBV5-1 with TRBJ1-1; 9 bases are shared with TRBD1. CDR1 is SGHRS, CDR2 YFSETQ, per germline. V shed 4 bases, J shed 0 bases, and the junction held 7 bases outside the gene matches. CDR3 length: 16 residues. The CDR3 loop reads CASSPGTGNMNTEAFF. The CDR3, as DNA: TGCGCCAGCAGCCCCGGGACAGGGAACATGAACACTGAAGCTTTCTTT.